This T cell receptor beta chain was retrieved from a study of Graves' ophthalmopathy and Graves' hyperthyroidism. Study-wide results and caveats: Using a 13-signature model, the authors split ophthalmopathy from stable hyperthyroidism, with roughly 90% sensitivity and around 84% specificity.

This clonotype came up many times. Its antigen is as yet unknown. The authors amplified TCR beta CDR3 regions, and they did so from RNA transcripts for repertoire sequencing. Second-round multiplex PCR came after first-round RT-PCR with HTBI primers. MiXCR, applied by TCRdb to the multiplex PCR reads, yields one record per CDR3 protein. The sample lists a few hundred thousand distinct CDR3 sequences, 20% to 25% occurring once. CDR1 is SGHRS and CDR2 is YFSETQ in the germline V gene. The CDR3 covers 14 residues. V lost 3 bases to trimming and J lost 3 bases; unmatched junction nucleotides: 1. From fresh peripheral blood, roughly 9.3 ml in volume, the PBMCs were obtained.

This receptor was taken from a woman between 45 and 60 years old with Graves' ophthalmopathy. J is TRBJ1-2 and V is TRBV5-1; 11 bases match TRBD1. Sequences were obtained from peripheral blood. CDR3: CASSWTGGDYGYTF. In DNA form, the CDR3 reads TGCGCCAGCAGCTGGACAGGGGGCGACTATGGCTACACCTTC.